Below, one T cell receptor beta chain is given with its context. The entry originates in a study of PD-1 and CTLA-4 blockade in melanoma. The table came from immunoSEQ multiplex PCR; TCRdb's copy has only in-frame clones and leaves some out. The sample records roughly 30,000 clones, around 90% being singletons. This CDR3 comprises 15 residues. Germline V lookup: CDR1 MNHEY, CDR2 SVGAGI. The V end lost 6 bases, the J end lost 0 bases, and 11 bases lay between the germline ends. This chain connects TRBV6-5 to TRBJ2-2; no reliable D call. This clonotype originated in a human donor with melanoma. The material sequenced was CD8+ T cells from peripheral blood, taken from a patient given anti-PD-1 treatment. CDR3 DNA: TGTGCCAGCAGAGCGACCGACGCGAACACCGGGGAGCTGTTTTTT. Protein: CASRATDANTGELFF.